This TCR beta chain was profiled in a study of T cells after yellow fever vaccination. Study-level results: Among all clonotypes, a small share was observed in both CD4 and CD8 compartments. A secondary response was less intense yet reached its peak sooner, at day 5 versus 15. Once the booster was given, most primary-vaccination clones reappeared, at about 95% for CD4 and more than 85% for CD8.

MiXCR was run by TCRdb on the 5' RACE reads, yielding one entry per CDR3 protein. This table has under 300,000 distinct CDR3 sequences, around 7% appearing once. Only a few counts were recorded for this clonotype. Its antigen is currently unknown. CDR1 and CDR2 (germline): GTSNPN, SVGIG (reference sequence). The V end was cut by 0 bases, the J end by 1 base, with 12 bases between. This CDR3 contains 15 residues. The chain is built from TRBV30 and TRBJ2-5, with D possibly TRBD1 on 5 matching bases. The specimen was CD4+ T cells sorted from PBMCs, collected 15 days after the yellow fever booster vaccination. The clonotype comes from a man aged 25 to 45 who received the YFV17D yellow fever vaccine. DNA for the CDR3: TGTGCCTGGAGTGTACTCCAGGGCACCCAAGAGACCCAGTACTTC. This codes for CAWSVLQGTQETQYF.